Listed here is a single T cell receptor beta chain. Its antigen is not identified. CDR3 length: 15 amino acids. The junction had 0 bases not matched to a gene; V was cut back by 1 base and J by 2 bases. The data derive from a study of early T cells in non-severe SARS-CoV-2 infection. Looking at the study overall: Sequencing was performed on bulk RNA from unsorted whole blood, leaving chains unpaired.

The study, taken as a whole, reports: Matching with VDJdb favored anti-spike CD8 responses (missing private and CD4 specificities).

Researchers attached unique molecular identifiers to individual cDNA molecules. TCRdb re-called the 5' RACE reads with MiXCR, one entry per CDR3 protein. The sample has under 90,000 distinct CDR3 sequences, 14% seen once. The V call is TRBV12-3 or TRBV12-4, the J call TRBJ2-1, with 9 bases that match TRBD2. The sample taken for sequencing was whole blood. The receptor comes from an adult who was a healthcare worker with PCR-confirmed SARS-CoV-2 infection or an uninfected control (not recorded which). In DNA form, the CDR3 reads TGTGCCAGCAGTTTAGTAGCGGGGGCCTACAATGAGCAGTTCTTC. Translated, it gives CASSLVAGAYNEQFF.